These 18 T cell receptor beta chains share one sample of origin, sequenced in a study of cytomegalovirus exposure and HLA in healthy donors. Primers: 60 Vbeta forward and 13 Jbeta reverse. Libraries were prepared by immunoSEQ multiplex PCR; TCRdb keeps only in-frame clonotypes and omits some of them. The table records around 180,000 clones, around 82% of them present only once. The sequencing sample was made of PBMCs. The receptors were sampled from a boy aged 5 to 17 in good health and CMV-seronegative.

The rearrangement joins TRBV7-8 to TRBJ1-4; TRBD1 aligns across 10 bases. V lost 2 bases and J lost 5; bases outside the gene matches: 8. The CDR3 sequence is 17 residues long. The germline CDR1 and CDR2 sequences are SGHVS and FQNEAQ. CDR3 amino acids: CASSLSRTGGGNEKLFF. CDR3 coding DNA: TGTGCCAGCAGCTTATCCCGGACAGGGGGAGGGAATGAAAAACTGTTTTTT.

This rearrangement joins TRBV27 to TRBJ1-2, with TRBD1 identical over 7 bases. J lost 7 bases, V lost 5 bases, and 7 bases had no gene match. In germline, CDR1 is MNHEY, CDR2 SMNVEV (reference sequence). CDR3 length: 13 residues. The CDR3 region has the DNA TGTGCCAGCAGTGTCTACAGGGGAGGTGGCTACACCTTC. It yields the protein CASSVYRGGGYTF.

In regard to this clone: This CDR3 is also generated by other DNA sequences in the sample. The chain carries TRBV5-1 and TRBJ1-1, with 8 bases aligning to TRBD1. The CDR3 is 13 amino acids. CDR1 and CDR2 from the germline V gene are SGHRS and YFSETQ. Germline trimming cut 6 bases from V and 2 bases from J; bases unmatched to any gene: 3. This CDR3 reads CASTGQGNTEAFF. The CDR3 region has the DNA TGCGCCAGCACCGGACAGGGTAACACTGAAGCTTTCTTT. Drawing the rest from reference TRBV5-1 and TRBJ1-1, the complete variable domain is KAGVTQTPRYLIKTRGQQVTLSCSPISGHRSVSWYQQTPGQGLQFLFEYFSETQRNKGNFPGRFSGRQFSNSRSEMNVSTLELGDSALYLCASTGQGNTEAFFGQGTRLTVV.

The chain has TRBV13 and TRBJ1-1; 7 bases line up with TRBD1. The CDR3 totals 14 residues. The germline V gene encodes CDR1 PRHDT and CDR2 FYEKMQ (reference sequence). V lost 1 base and J lost 1; bases outside the gene matches: 0. The DNA for the CDR3 is TGTGCCAGCAGCTTAGACAGGGGGAACACTGAAGCTTTCTTT. Translated: CASSLDRGNTEAFF.

V gene TRBV9 combines with J gene TRBJ2-2; 10 nucleotides line up with TRBD2. Trimming cost V 6 bases and J 3 bases; bases outside gene matches: 5. Germline V gene sequence: CDR1 SGDLS, CDR2 YYNGEE. This CDR3 has 15 residues. CDR3 nucleotide sequence: TGTGCCAGCACTGAAGCGGGGGGGTACACCGGGGAGCTGTTTTTT. Translating it yields CASTEAGGYTGELFF. Using reference TRBV9 and TRBJ2-2 for the parts outside the CDR3, the full variable domain is DSGVTQTPKHLITATGQRVTLRCSPRSGDLSVYWYQQSLDQGLQFLIQYYNGEERAKGNILERFSAQQFPDLHSELNLSSLELGDSALYFCASTEAGGYTGELFFGEGSRLTVL.

The gene calls are TRBV5-6 and TRBJ1-5; TRBD1 is a possible D gene (6 bases). Germline assignment: CDR1 SGHDT and CDR2 YYEEEE. This CDR3 is 14 amino acids long. The V gene lost 7 bases and the J gene lost 4 bases, with 15 bases spanning the gap. The CDR3 bases are TGTGCCAGCGGCCAAGGCAGGGGTAATCAGCCCCAGCATTTT. Translated: CASGQGRGNQPQHF.

This chain connects TRBV7-6 to TRBJ2-7, with TRBD2 matching over 7 bases. The CDR3 loop spans 14 amino acids. Germline loops: CDR1 SGHVS, CDR2 FNYEAQ. V was pared by 1 base and J by 5 bases, with 5 bases of the junction left unmatched. CDR3 amino acids: CASSLGGGSDEQYF. The DNA of the CDR3 is TGTGCCAGCAGCTTAGGGGGGGGGAGCGACGAGCAGTACTTC.

The rearrangement uses TRBV5-1 and TRBJ2-3; 11 positions agree with TRBD2. This CDR3 is built from 16 residues. Germline CDR1 and CDR2: SGHRS and YFSETQ. The V gene end was trimmed by 3 bases and the J gene end by 5 bases; junction bases not matched to a gene: 8. The DNA of the CDR3 is TGCGCCAGCAGCTCCACTAGCGGGAGAGTTAAAGATACGCAGTATTTT. Residues: CASSSTSGRVKDTQYF.

This chain links TRBV9 with TRBJ2-7; tentatively, D is TRBD2 (6 bases). Trimming removed 1 base from V and 2 bases from J, with 16 bases in between. CDR3 length equals 16 residues. Germline CDR1 is SGDLS and CDR2 is YYNGEE. The CDR3: CASSVSRMGLPYEQYF. CDR3 DNA sequence: TGTGCCAGCAGCGTAAGCCGAATGGGACTTCCCTACGAGCAGTACTTC.

V and J are TRBV11-2 and TRBJ1-1, with unresolved D. The CDR3 length is 16 residues. V was cut by 3 bases and J by 6 bases, with 20 bases left in between. CDR1 and CDR2 (germline): SGHAT, FQNNGV. As DNA, the CDR3 is TGTGCCAGCAGCTTTCTCGGAACGGAGCGACTGGCTGAAGCTTTCTTT. This encodes CASSFLGTERLAEAFF.

Details on this clone: The sample has other DNA sequences that encode this CDR3 too. The chain is built from TRBV5-1 and TRBJ1-5; possible D gene TRBD1, 6 bases. V dropped 4 bases and J dropped 7 bases, with 18 bases sitting between them. Germline V CDR1 and CDR2: SGHRS, YFSETQ. The CDR3 consists of 15 residues. The CDR3 sequence is CASSPLGGGIQPQHF. In DNA, the CDR3 is TGCGCCAGCAGCCCTCTAGGGGGAGGGATCCAGCCCCAGCATTTT.

The chain combines TRBV5-4 with TRBJ1-5; no clear D. Trimming took 3 bases from V and 0 from J, leaving 7 bases between them. CDR1 is SGHNT, CDR2 YYREEE, per germline (reference sequence). This CDR3 is 14 amino acids long. The CDR3 spells CASSSYSSNQPQHF. CDR3 bases: TGTGCCAGCAGCTCTTACAGTAGCAATCAGCCCCAGCATTTT.

The chain carries TRBV6-6 and TRBJ2-7; D is possibly TRBD2 (6 bases). The V gene's germline CDR1 is MNHNY and CDR2 SVGAGI (reference sequence). Trimming took off 5 bases at V and 5 bases at J, with 16 bases between the two ends. The CDR3 runs 14 residues. The DNA of the CDR3 is TGTGCCAGCAGTCCCCGGGGACTGGTCGACGAGCAGTACTTC. Its translation: CASSPRGLVDEQYF.

The rearrangement joins TRBV2 to TRBJ2-1; 9 positions match TRBD2. The CDR3 is 12 residues long. Looked up from germline, CDR1 is SNHLY and CDR2 is FYNNEI. The CDR3 protein is CAPARRGGEQFF. The CDR3 nucleotides are TGTGCGCCAGCGAGGCGGGGGGGTGAGCAGTTCTTC. Full variable domain (outside the CDR3, taken from reference TRBV2 and TRBJ2-1): EPEVTQTPSHQVTQMGQEVILRCVPISNHLYFYWYRQILGQKVEFLVSFYNNEISEKSEIFDDQFSVERPDGSNFTLKIRSTKLEDSAMYFCAPARRGGEQFFGPGTRLTVL.

This chain uses TRBV27 with TRBJ2-7; a possible D gene is TRBD2 (6 bases). CDR3 length: 14 residues. The germline V gene encodes CDR1 MNHEY and CDR2 SMNVEV (reference sequence). V was trimmed by 8 bases and J by 5 bases, leaving 19 bases between them. The CDR3 here is CASLAYGRSNEQYF. CDR3 nucleotide sequence: TGTGCCAGCCTCGCCTACGGGAGAAGCAACGAGCAGTACTTC.

The rearrangement links TRBV11-2 to TRBJ2-1; 9 bases agree with TRBD2. The CDR3 extends over 14 amino acids. Unmatched junction bases numbered 4, after V lost 3 bases and J lost 7 bases. Germline V gene data show CDR1 as SGHAT and CDR2 as FQNNGV. CDR3 DNA: TGTGCCAGCAGCTTGGGACTAGCAGGGAATGAGCAGTTCTTC. Translated: CASSLGLAGNEQFF.

Written as DNA, the CDR3 is TGCGCCAGCAGCGGGTTCCGGGACAGGGCCAACGAGCAGTACTTC. It is translated as CASSGFRDRANEQYF. The V call is TRBV5-1, the J call TRBJ2-7; TRBD1 aligns across 9 bases. The CDR3 covers 15 residues. V gave up 4 bases and J gave up 5 bases; unmatched junction bases: 10. Germline-derived CDR1 and CDR2 are SGHRS and YFSETQ. The full variable domain, rest sourced from reference TRBV5-1 and TRBJ2-7, is KAGVTQTPRYLIKTRGQQVTLSCSPISGHRSVSWYQQTPGQGLQFLFEYFSETQRNKGNFPGRFSGRQFSNSRSEMNVSTLELGDSALYLCASSGFRDRANEQYFGPGTRLTVT.

CDR3 amino acids: CASHPLTSVSYEQYF. CDR3 bases: TGTGCCAGCCACCCCCTGACTAGCGTGTCCTACGAGCAGTACTTC. The chain links TRBV2 to TRBJ2-7; 8 bases match TRBD2. V trimming: 8 bases; J trimming: 1 base; junction bases outside the gene matches: 10. Germline CDR1 reads SNHLY; CDR2 reads FYNNEI. The CDR3 runs to 15 residues.